This section outlines one T cell receptor (beta chain) sequence together with its context. Its antigen is currently unknown. The source of the sample is a study of T cell responses to AZD1222 COVID-19 vaccine. Germline V gene data show CDR1 as SGHTS and CDR2 as YDEGEE. V was clipped by 3 bases and J by 2 bases, with 17 bases between them. The CDR3 runs to 16 residues. Findings and caveats of the study: Scientists sampled the repertoires only once the peak T cell response had passed.

The assay was immunoSEQ multiplex PCR, and TCRdb's table has in-frame clones only and misses some. In the table there are 90,000 to 150,000 clones, around 86% of which are singletons. The TCR sequence derives from an adult in good health. The material was peripheral blood, obtained on day 0 of AZD1222 vaccination. The chain is built from TRBV5-8 and TRBJ1-2, with unresolved D. Here the CDR3 reads CASSSQKLTLNYGYTF. In nucleotides, the CDR3 is TGTGCCAGCAGCTCTCAAAAGTTAACATTGAACTATGGCTACACCTTC. The full variable domain, completed using reference TRBV5-8 and TRBJ1-2, is EAGVTQSPTHLIKTRGQQATLRCSPISGHTSVYWYQQALGLGLQFLLWYDEGEERNRGNFPPRFSGRQFPNYSSELNVNALELEDSALYLCASSSQKLTLNYGYTFGSGTRLTVV.